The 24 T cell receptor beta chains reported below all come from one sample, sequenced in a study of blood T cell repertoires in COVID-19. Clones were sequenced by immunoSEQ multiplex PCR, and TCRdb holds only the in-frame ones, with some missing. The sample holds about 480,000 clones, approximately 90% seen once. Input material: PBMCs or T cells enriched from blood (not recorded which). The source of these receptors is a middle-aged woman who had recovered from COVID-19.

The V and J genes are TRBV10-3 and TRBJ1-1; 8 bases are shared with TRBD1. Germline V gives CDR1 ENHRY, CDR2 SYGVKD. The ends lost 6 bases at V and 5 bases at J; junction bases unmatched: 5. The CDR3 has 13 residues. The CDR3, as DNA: TGTGCCATCAGCGACAGGGGAGTGACTGAAGCTTTCTTT. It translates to CAISDRGVTEAFF.

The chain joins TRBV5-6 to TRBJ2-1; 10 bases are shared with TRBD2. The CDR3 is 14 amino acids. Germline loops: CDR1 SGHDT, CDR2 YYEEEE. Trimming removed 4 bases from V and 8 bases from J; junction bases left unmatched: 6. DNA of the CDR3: TGTGCCAGCAGCCCAACCGGGACTAGCGATGAGCAGTTCTTC. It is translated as CASSPTGTSDEQFF.

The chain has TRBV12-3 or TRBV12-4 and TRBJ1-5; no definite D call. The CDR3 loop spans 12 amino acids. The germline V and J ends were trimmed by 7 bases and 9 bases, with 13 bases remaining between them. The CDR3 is CASTGGNGPQHF. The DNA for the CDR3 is TGTGCCAGCACGGGAGGAAACGGGCCCCAGCATTTT.

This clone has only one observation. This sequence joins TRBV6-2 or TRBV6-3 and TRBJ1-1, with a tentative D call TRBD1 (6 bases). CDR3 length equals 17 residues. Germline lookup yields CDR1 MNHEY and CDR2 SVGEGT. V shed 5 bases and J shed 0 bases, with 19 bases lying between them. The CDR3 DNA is TGTGCCAGCAGTGACCCCTCAGGGGCAGGAATGAACACTGAAGCTTTCTTT. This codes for CASSDPSGAGMNTEAFF.

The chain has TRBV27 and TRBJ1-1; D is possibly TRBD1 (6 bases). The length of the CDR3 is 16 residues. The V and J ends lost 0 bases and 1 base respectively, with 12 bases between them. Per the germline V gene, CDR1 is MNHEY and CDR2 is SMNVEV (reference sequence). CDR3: CASSLSRRTENTEAFF. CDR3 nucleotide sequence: TGTGCCAGCAGTTTATCGAGGCGGACAGAGAACACTGAAGCTTTCTTT.

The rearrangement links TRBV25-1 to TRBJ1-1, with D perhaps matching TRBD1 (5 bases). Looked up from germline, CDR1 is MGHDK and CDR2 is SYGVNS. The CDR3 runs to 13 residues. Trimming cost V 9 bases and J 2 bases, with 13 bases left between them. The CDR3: CASAGLINTEAFF. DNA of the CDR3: TGTGCCAGTGCGGGACTGATTAACACTGAAGCTTTCTTT.

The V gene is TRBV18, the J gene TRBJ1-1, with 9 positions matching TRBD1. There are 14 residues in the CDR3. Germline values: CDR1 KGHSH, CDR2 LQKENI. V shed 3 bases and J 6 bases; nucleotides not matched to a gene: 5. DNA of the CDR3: TGTGCCAGCTCACCTACACAGGGGGCGGCTGAAGCTTTCTTT. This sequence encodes CASSPTQGAAEAFF.

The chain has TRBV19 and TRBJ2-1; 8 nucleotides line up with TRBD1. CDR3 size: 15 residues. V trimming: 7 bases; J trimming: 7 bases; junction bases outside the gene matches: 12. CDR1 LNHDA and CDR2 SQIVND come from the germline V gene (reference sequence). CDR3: CASTPDRVRGNEQFF. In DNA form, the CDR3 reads TGTGCCAGTACCCCGGACAGGGTAAGGGGGAATGAGCAGTTCTTC.

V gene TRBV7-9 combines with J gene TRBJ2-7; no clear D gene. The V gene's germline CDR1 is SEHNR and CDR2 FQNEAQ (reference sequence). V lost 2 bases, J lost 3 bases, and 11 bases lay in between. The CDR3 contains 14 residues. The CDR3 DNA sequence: TGTGCCAGCAGCTTATCCAGGAACGTCTACGAGCAGTACTTC. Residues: CASSLSRNVYEQYF.

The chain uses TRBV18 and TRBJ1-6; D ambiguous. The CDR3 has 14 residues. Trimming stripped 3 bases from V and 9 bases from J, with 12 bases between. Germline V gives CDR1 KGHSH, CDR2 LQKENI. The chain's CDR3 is CASSPKERASPLHF. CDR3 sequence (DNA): TGTGCCAGCTCACCGAAAGAGAGGGCTTCACCCCTCCACTTT.

The CDR3 protein is CASSLVLAGGSGETQYF. The CDR3 bases are TGTGCCAGCAGCTTAGTTCTAGCGGGAGGAAGTGGGGAGACCCAGTACTTC. The chain is built from TRBV7-2 and TRBJ2-5, with 11 bases identical to TRBD2. This CDR3 region has 17 residues. Trimming took 1 base from V and 5 from J; bases not matched to a gene: 9. Germline V lookup: CDR1 SGHTA, CDR2 FQGNSA.

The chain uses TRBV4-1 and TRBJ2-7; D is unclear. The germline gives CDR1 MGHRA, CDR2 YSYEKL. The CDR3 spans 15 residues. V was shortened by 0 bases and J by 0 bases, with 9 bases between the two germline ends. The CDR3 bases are TGCGCCAGCAGCCAAGATCTAGTCTCCTCCTACGAGCAGTACTTC. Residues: CASSQDLVSSYEQYF.

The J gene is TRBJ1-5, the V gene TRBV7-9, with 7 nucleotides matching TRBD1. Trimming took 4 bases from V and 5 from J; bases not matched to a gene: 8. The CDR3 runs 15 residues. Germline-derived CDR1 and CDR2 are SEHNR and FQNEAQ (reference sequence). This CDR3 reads CASSSSTGWYQPQHF. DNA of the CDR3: TGTGCCAGCAGCTCGTCGACAGGGTGGTATCAGCCCCAGCATTTT.

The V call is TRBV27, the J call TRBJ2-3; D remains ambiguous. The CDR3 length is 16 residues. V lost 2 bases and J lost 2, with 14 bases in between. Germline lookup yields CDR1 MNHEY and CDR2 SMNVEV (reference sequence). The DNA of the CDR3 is TGTGCCAGCAGTTTACGCGTCAGCTACTACACAGATACGCAGTATTTT. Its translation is CASSLRVSYYTDTQYF.

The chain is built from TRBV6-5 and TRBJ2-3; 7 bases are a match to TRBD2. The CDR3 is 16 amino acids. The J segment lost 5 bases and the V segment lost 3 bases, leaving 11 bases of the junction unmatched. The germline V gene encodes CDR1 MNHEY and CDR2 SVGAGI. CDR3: CASSYFSGRDGDTQYF. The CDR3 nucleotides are TGTGCCAGCAGTTATTTCTCAGGGAGGGATGGAGATACGCAGTATTTT.

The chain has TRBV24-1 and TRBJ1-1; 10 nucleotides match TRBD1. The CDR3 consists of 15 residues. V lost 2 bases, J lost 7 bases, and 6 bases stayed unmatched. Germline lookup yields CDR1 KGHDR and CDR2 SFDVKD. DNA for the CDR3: TGTGCCACCAGTGATTCGGGGACAGGGGAAGTTGAAGCTTTCTTT. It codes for CATSDSGTGEVEAFF.

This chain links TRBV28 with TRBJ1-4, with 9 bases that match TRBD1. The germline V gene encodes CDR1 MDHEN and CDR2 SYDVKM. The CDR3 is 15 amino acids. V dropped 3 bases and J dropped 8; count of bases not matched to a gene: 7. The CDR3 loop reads CASSFQQGAREKLFF. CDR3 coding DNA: TGTGCCAGCAGTTTTCAACAGGGGGCTCGAGAAAAACTGTTTTTT.

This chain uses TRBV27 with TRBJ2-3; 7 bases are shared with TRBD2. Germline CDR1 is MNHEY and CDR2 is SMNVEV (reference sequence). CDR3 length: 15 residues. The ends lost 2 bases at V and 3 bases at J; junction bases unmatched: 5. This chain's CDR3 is CASSLGGGETDTQYF. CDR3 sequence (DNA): TGTGCCAGCAGTTTAGGGGGAGGGGAGACAGATACGCAGTATTTT.

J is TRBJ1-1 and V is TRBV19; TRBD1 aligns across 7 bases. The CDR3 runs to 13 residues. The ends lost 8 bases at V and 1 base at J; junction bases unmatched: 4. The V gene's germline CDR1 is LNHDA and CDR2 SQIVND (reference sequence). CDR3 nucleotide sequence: TGTGCCAGTTTGGCAGGGGGGAACACTGAAGCTTTCTTT. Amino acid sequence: CASLAGGNTEAFF.

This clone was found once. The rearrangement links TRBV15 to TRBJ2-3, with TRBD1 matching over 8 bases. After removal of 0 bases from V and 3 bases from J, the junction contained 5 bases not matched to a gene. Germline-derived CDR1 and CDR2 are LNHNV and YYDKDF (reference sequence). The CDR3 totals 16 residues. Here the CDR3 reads CATSRDVTGVTDTQYF. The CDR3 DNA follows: TGTGCCACCAGCAGAGATGTGACAGGGGTAACAGATACGCAGTATTTT.

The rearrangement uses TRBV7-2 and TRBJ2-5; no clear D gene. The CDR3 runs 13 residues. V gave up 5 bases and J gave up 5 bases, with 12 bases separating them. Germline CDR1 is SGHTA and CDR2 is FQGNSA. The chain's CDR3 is CASSHPFGETQYF. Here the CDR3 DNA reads TGTGCCAGCAGCCACCCCTTCGGTGAGACCCAGTACTTC. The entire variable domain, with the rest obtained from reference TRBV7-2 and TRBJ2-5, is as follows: GAGVSQSPSNKVTEKGKDVELRCDPISGHTALYWYRQSLGQGLEFLIYFQGNSAPDKSGLPSDRFSAERTGGSVSTLTIQRTQQEDSAVYLCASSHPFGETQYFGPGTRLLVL.

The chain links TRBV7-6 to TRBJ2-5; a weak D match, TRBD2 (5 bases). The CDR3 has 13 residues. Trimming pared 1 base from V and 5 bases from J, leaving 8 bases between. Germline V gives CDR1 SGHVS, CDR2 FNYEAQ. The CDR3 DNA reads TGTGCCAGCAGCTTAGATAGCGTCGAGACCCAGTACTTC. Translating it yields CASSLDSVETQYF.

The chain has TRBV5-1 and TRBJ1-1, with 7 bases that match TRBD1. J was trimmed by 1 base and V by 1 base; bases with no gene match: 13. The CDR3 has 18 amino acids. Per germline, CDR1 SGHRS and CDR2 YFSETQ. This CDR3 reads CASSLSSMTGLSNTEAFF. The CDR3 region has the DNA TGCGCCAGCAGCTTGAGTTCTATGACAGGGCTCTCGAACACTGAAGCTTTCTTT.

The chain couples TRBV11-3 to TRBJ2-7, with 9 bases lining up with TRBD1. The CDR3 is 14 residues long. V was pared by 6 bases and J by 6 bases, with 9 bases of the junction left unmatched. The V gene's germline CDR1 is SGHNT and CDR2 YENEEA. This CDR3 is CASRWGQGIPEQYF. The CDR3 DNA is TGTGCCAGCAGATGGGGACAGGGAATACCCGAGCAGTACTTC.